The 27 T cell receptor beta chains listed next were all sequenced from one sample in a study of identical twins. Each CDR3 protein gets one entry after TCRdb re-called the 5' RACE reads with MiXCR. The data hold just over 500,000 distinct CDR3 sequences, with 22% observed a single time. The same sample was also used in a study of T cells expressing NK-cell markers.

Specimen: CD4+ T cells sorted from blood. These receptors all stem from a woman between 18 and 29 years old in good health.

About this clonotype itself: An end of the junction differs from the germline gene, which may be a read error. V usage is TRBV20-1 and J usage is TRBJ2-7; D gene ambiguous. Germline V gene data show CDR1 as DFQATT and CDR2 as SNEGSKA (reference sequence). The CDR3 runs 16 residues. The CDR3 DNA sequence: TGCTGTGCTAGAGGCCAGACACCGGGCCGATCCTACGAGCAGTACTTC. Its translation: CCARGQTPGRSYEQYF.

This clonotype was counted many times. The chain is built from TRBV5-1 and TRBJ2-1; D not certain. Germline assignment: CDR1 SGHRS and CDR2 YFSETQ. There are 12 residues in the CDR3. The V end was cut by 0 bases, the J end by 10 bases, with 8 bases between. The CDR3 region is CASSLGLSEQFF. For the CDR3, the DNA is TGCGCCAGCAGCTTGGGGCTGAGCGAGCAGTTCTTC.

The rearrangement uses TRBV6-5 and TRBJ2-7; 8 nucleotides match TRBD1. The length of the CDR3 is 17 residues. Germline loops: CDR1 MNHEY, CDR2 SVGAGI. V shed 0 bases, J shed 2 bases, and the junction held 9 bases outside the gene matches. The CDR3, as DNA: TGTGCCAGCAGTTACTCGGGACAGGCGTTAAGAGCCTACGAGCAGTACTTC. Encoded protein: CASSYSGQALRAYEQYF.

This clonotype was observed once. The chain couples TRBV15 to TRBJ1-2; D gene ambiguous. Trimming took 9 bases from V and 1 from J, leaving 9 bases between them. CDR3 size: 12 residues. Germline V gene sequence: CDR1 LNHNV, CDR2 YYDKDF (reference sequence). The CDR3 region is CATTMGNYGYTF. CDR3 sequence (DNA): TGTGCCACTACCATGGGTAACTATGGCTACACCTTC.

This clonotype turned up a few times. The rearrangement joins TRBV4-3 to TRBJ2-1; D is uncertain. The V and J ends lost 1 base and 7 bases respectively, with 8 bases between them. This CDR3 has 13 amino acids. Germline values: CDR1 LGHNA, CDR2 YSLEER. The CDR3 protein is CASSQGPVNEQFF. The CDR3 DNA is TGCGCCAGCAGCCAAGGTCCTGTGAATGAGCAGTTCTTC.

This clonotype came up a few times. The chain combines TRBV12-3 or TRBV12-4 with TRBJ2-1; TRBD2 agrees at 11 bases. The CDR3 is 16 amino acids. J was trimmed by 4 bases and V by 2 bases; bases with no gene match: 4. CDR3 protein: CASSLLAGGNYNEQFF. The DNA of the CDR3 is TGTGCCAGCAGTTTACTAGCGGGGGGTAATTACAATGAGCAGTTCTTC.

A few counts support this clonotype. This chain joins TRBV7-9 and TRBJ1-6, with 9 bases fitting TRBD1. CDR1 is SEHNR and CDR2 is FQNEAQ in the germline V gene (reference sequence). Trimming removed 5 bases from V and 10 bases from J; junction bases left unmatched: 12. There are 16 residues in the CDR3. The CDR3 sequence: CASSGRGQGMESPLHF. CDR3 DNA sequence: TGTGCCAGCAGCGGGAGGGGACAGGGAATGGAATCACCCCTCCACTTT.

This clonotype was found a few times. The CDR3 protein is CASSQDREATTAFF. CDR3 nucleotide sequence: TGTGCCAGCAGCCAAGACAGGGAGGCTACTACGGCTTTCTTT. The gene calls are TRBV12-3 or TRBV12-4 and TRBJ1-1, with 7 bases matching TRBD1. The CDR3 loop spans 14 amino acids. Trimming took 6 bases from V and 11 from J; bases not matched to a gene: 15.

This chain connects TRBV5-5 to TRBJ1-5, with TRBD1 matching 8 bases. Germline CDR1 and CDR2: SGHKS and YYEKEE (reference sequence). Trimming removed 4 bases from V and 3 bases from J; junction bases left unmatched: 6. This CDR3 has 15 amino acids. This CDR3 is CASSRMTGDNQPQHF. For the CDR3, the DNA is TGTGCCAGCAGCAGAATGACAGGGGACAATCAGCCCCAGCATTTT.

The chain has TRBV12-3 or TRBV12-4 and TRBJ1-6, with 7 bases fitting TRBD1. J was trimmed by 9 bases and V by 9 bases; bases with no gene match: 26. The CDR3 length is 19 residues. CDR3 nucleotides: TGTGCCAGAAAACTAGGCCGTGACAGGGAGGGGTCGGTATGTTCACCCCTCCACTTT. Protein sequence: CARKLGRDREGSVCSPLHF.

This chain uses TRBV12-3 or TRBV12-4 with TRBJ1-6; D is ambiguous. The V end lost 8 bases, the J end lost 7 bases, and 18 bases lay between the germline ends. This CDR3 contains 15 residues. The DNA of the CDR3 is TGTGCCAGCGCGGGAGGAGGCCTACAGAATTCACCCCTCCACTTT. Its translation: CASAGGGLQNSPLHF.

The chain recombines TRBV28 with TRBJ2-7; 7 bases are a match to TRBD1. V lost 1 base and J lost 6; bases outside the gene matches: 3. Germline CDR1 is MDHEN and CDR2 is SYDVKM. The CDR3 consists of 13 residues. CDR3 amino acids: CASSLSNRGEQYF. The CDR3, as DNA: TGTGCCAGCAGTTTATCTAACAGGGGCGAGCAGTACTTC.

This clonotype was observed a few times. The chain couples TRBV20-1 to TRBJ2-7; 11 positions match TRBD2. Germline V CDR1 and CDR2: DFQATT, SNEGSKA (reference sequence). The CDR3 runs to 13 residues. V lost 4 bases to trimming and J lost 5 bases; unmatched junction nucleotides: 4. Here the CDR3 reads CSAIAGGPDEQYF. The DNA for the CDR3 is TGCAGTGCTATAGCGGGAGGGCCTGACGAGCAGTACTTC.

This clonotype was observed a few times. CDR3 in amino acids: CASSLGTGGPDQPQHF. As DNA, the CDR3 is TGCGCCAGCAGCTTGGGGACAGGGGGCCCCGATCAGCCCCAGCATTTT. V and J are TRBV5-1 and TRBJ1-5; 11 nucleotides line up with TRBD1. Trimming cost V 0 bases and J 5 bases; bases outside gene matches: 4. The CDR3 runs 16 residues. Germline values: CDR1 SGHRS, CDR2 YFSETQ.

The chain carries TRBV20-1 and TRBJ2-3, with a tentative D call TRBD2 (6 bases). The CDR3 length is 15 residues. V was shortened by 6 bases and J by 2 bases, with 18 bases between the two germline ends. Germline V gene data show CDR1 as DFQATT and CDR2 as SNEGSKA (reference sequence). The CDR3 DNA is TGCAGTGCCCTAAGAAGGGACTCCTCCACAGATACGCAGTATTTT. This codes for CSALRRDSSTDTQYF.

The gene calls are TRBV7-9 and TRBJ2-7; D ambiguous. V gave up 4 bases and J gave up 7 bases, with 8 bases separating them. Germline V gives CDR1 SEHNR, CDR2 FQNEAQ (reference sequence). The CDR3 extends over 11 amino acids. This chain's CDR3 is CASSSRVEQYF. CDR3 DNA sequence: TGTGCCAGCAGCTCTCGGGTGGAGCAGTACTTC. Variable domain in full (rest from reference TRBV7-9 and TRBJ2-7): DTGVSQNPRHKITKRGQNVTFRCDPISEHNRLYWYRQTLGQGPEFLTYFQNEAQLEKSRLLSDRFSAERPKGSFSTLEIQRTEQGDSAMYLCASSSRVEQYFGPGTRLTVT.

This rearrangement joins TRBV7-2 to TRBJ2-2; TRBD2 matches at 7 bases. Trimming removed 10 bases from V and 2 bases from J; junction bases left unmatched: 13. CDR1 and CDR2 from the germline V gene are SGHTA and FQGNSA. The CDR3 has 16 amino acids. The CDR3 DNA sequence: TGTGCCATCTCGCACCGGGCTAGCGGAAACACCGGGGAGCTGTTTTTT. Protein: CAISHRASGNTGELFF.

The chain uses TRBV4-3 and TRBJ2-7; TRBD1 matches at 7 bases. From germline, CDR1 is LGHNA and CDR2 YSLEER. The V segment lost 0 bases and the J segment 3 bases; nucleotides outside the gene matches: 5. The CDR3 is made up of 15 amino acids. In DNA form, the CDR3 reads TGCGCCAGCAGCCAAGATCGGGACAGAATCTACGAGCAGTACTTC. Amino acid sequence: CASSQDRDRIYEQYF.

This clonotype was seen just once. This chain joins TRBV2 and TRBJ2-1; D uncertain. Germline V gene lookup returns CDR1 SNHLY and CDR2 FYNNEI. Trimming left V 9 bases short and J 0 bases short, with 12 bases between. This CDR3 has 14 amino acids. The CDR3 coding sequence is TGTGCCAGTCAGACCCGTAGCTCCTACAATGAGCAGTTCTTC. Residues: CASQTRSSYNEQFF.

The rearrangement uses TRBV19 and TRBJ1-1; D not certain. Trimming removed 4 bases from V and 4 bases from J, with 13 bases in between. This CDR3 has 14 residues. Per germline, CDR1 LNHDA and CDR2 SQIVND (reference sequence). The chain's CDR3 is CASSNRVYGTEAFF. CDR3 nucleotide sequence: TGTGCCAGTAGTAATAGGGTATACGGCACTGAAGCTTTCTTT.

This clonotype was seen more than once but under ten times. The J gene is TRBJ1-5, the V gene TRBV20-1; a possible D gene is TRBD1 (6 bases). Per the germline V gene, CDR1 is DFQATT and CDR2 is SNEGSKA (reference sequence). The CDR3 runs to 14 residues. Trimming removed 6 bases at V and 4 bases at J, with 16 bases between. The CDR3 coding sequence is TGCAGTGCCCAAACAGGGATGGGGAATCAGCCCCAGCATTTT. Translated, it gives CSAQTGMGNQPQHF.

V gene TRBV20-1 combines with J gene TRBJ2-1; D remains ambiguous. Between the trimmed V and J ends, which lost 4 bases and 4 bases, there was a span of 8 bases. The CDR3 runs 12 residues. Germline V CDR1 and CDR2: DFQATT, SNEGSKA (reference sequence). CDR3 amino acids: CSAIQSYNEQFF. The CDR3 coding sequence is TGCAGTGCTATACAGAGTTACAATGAGCAGTTCTTC.

The rearrangement joins TRBV6-2 or TRBV6-3 to TRBJ2-7; tentative D call: TRBD2 (5 bases). The ends were cut back, 2 bases at V and 3 bases at J, with 5 bases in the middle. Germline CDR1 and CDR2: MNHEY and SVGEGT. This CDR3 is 12 amino acids long. The CDR3 region has the DNA TGTGCCAGCAGTTACGAGGGCTACGAGCAGTACTTC. It codes for CASSYEGYEQYF.

This clonotype has a handful of counts. V is TRBV7-2 and J is TRBJ2-5; 10 bases are shared with TRBD2. V lost 8 bases to trimming and J lost 2 bases; unmatched junction nucleotides: 5. CDR1 SGHTA and CDR2 FQGNSA come from the germline V gene. The CDR3 sequence is 14 residues long. CDR3 residues: CASRSGRGQETQYF. The DNA for the CDR3 is TGTGCCAGCCGAAGCGGGAGGGGACAAGAGACCCAGTACTTC. Full variable domain (outside the CDR3, taken from reference TRBV7-2 and TRBJ2-5): GAGVSQSPSNKVTEKGKDVELRCDPISGHTALYWYRQSLGQGLEFLIYFQGNSAPDKSGLPSDRFSAERTGGSVSTLTIQRTQQEDSAVYLCASRSGRGQETQYFGPGTRLLVL.

The chain is built from TRBV12-3 or TRBV12-4 and TRBJ2-1; 9 bases align to TRBD1. The CDR3 consists of 14 residues. J was trimmed by 7 bases and V by 4 bases; bases with no gene match: 5. This chain's CDR3 is CASSSPGTGNEQFF. The CDR3 nucleotides are TGTGCCAGCAGTTCGCCAGGGACAGGGAATGAGCAGTTCTTC.

The chain couples TRBV20-1 to TRBJ2-5; D is ambiguous. This CDR3 region has 13 residues. Looked up from germline, CDR1 is DFQATT and CDR2 is SNEGSKA (reference sequence). Trimming shortened V by 1 base and J by 4 bases, and 10 bases separated the two germline ends. CDR3 residues: CSARVLRSETQYF. Written as DNA, the CDR3 is TGCAGTGCTAGAGTTCTTAGATCAGAGACCCAGTACTTC.

This chain connects TRBV25-1 to TRBJ2-7; TRBD1 matches 9 bases. Per germline, CDR1 MGHDK and CDR2 SYGVNS. The CDR3 has 12 residues. Trimming cost V 4 bases and J 6 bases; bases outside gene matches: 1. CDR3: CASSGTGVEQYF. Written as DNA, the CDR3 is TGTGCCAGCAGTGGGACAGGGGTCGAGCAGTACTTC.